This T cell receptor beta chain emerged from a study of cytomegalovirus exposure and HLA in healthy donors. On this clone itself: Its target is not known.

Study-wide results and caveats: TCR sequences were mostly rare, though some public TCRs occurred in many donors. Cytomegalovirus association was listed for about 160 TCR beta chains.

Here immunoSEQ multiplex PCR was the method, and the copy in TCRdb shows in-frame clones only, minus some. Of about 130,000 clones in the sample, 89% were seen once. Sequenced sample: PBMCs. This receptor was identified in a young woman in good health and CMV-seronegative.

CDR3 residues: CASSLTTNTADEQFF. Written as DNA, the CDR3 is TGTGCCAGCAGTTTAACCACCAACACAGCAGATGAGCAGTTCTTC. The chain recombines TRBV27 with TRBJ2-1; D uncertain. The germline V and J ends were trimmed by 2 bases and 8 bases, with 16 bases remaining between them. CDR1 is MNHEY, CDR2 SMNVEV, per germline (reference sequence). There are 15 residues in the CDR3.